This T cell receptor beta chain is drawn from a study of shared clonotypes between healthy human individuals. Study-wide points: Relative to clonotypes present in all four donors, those not shared had lower generation probabilities. Rarefaction revealed incomplete sorted-subset sequencing despite large depth.

Turning to this clone: Its cognate antigen is unknown.

CD8 cells classed as naive were CD45RO-negative and positively selected for CCR7, excluding terminally differentiated effector memory CD45RA+ cells. Source study methods: There were no quality scores in the junction-only immunoSEQ sequences, so filtering differed. Some clones are missing from TCRdb's copy, which holds only in-frame ones; the method was immunoSEQ multiplex PCR. From that table come the V and J calls and clone size; the DNA was used to work out D and trimming. The data show 660,000 or so clones, around 96% seen once. Germline V CDR1 and CDR2: SGHAT, FQDESV (reference sequence). The CDR3 sequence is 15 residues long. Trimming shortened V by 0 bases and J by 0 bases, and 8 bases separated the two germline ends.

V and J are TRBV11-1 and TRBJ1-1; D may be TRBD1 (6 bases). The sequence was collected from a woman aged 30 to 39 in good health. The sequencing sample was made of naive CD8+ T cells sorted from blood. The CDR3 loop is CASSLARQVNTEAFF. CDR3 coding DNA: TGTGCCAGCAGCTTAGCGAGACAGGTGAACACTGAAGCTTTCTTT.